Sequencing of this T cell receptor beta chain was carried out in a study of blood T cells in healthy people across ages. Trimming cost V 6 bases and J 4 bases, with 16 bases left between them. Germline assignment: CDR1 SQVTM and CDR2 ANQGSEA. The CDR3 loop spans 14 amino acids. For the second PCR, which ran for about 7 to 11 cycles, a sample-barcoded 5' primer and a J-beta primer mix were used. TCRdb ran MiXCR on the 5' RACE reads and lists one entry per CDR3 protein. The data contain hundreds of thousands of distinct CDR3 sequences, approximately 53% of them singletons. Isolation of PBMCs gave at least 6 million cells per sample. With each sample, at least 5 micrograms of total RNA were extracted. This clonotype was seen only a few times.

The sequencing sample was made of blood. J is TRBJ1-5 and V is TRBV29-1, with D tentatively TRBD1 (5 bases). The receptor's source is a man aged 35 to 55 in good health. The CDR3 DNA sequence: TGCAGCGTGGCGGGGGGGATCGGGAATCAGCCCCAGCATTTT. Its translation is CSVAGGIGNQPQHF.